The subject of this entry is one T cell receptor (beta chain). The sample comes from a study of cytomegalovirus exposure and HLA in healthy donors. Primers included in the PCR were 60 Vbeta and 13 Jbeta primers. The method was immunoSEQ multiplex PCR; TCRdb's version includes in-frame clones alone and lacks a portion of them. Altogether under 200,000 clones are present, 68% being singletons, with the ten largest covering approximately 1.5%. Germline CDR1 reads SGHNT; CDR2 reads YYREEE (reference sequence). Deletions cut 4 bases from V and 0 bases from J, with 11 bases between. The CDR3 runs 15 residues.

The receptor was derived from a man in his fifties or sixties in good health and CMV-seronegative. The sequenced sample was PBMCs. The gene calls are TRBV5-4 and TRBJ2-1; D not certain. DNA of the CDR3: TGTGCCAGCAGCCCATCGACTTCCTCCTACAATGAGCAGTTCTTC. It codes for CASSPSTSSYNEQFF. The full variable domain, in which reference TRBV5-4 and TRBJ2-1 provide the parts outside the CDR3, is ETGVTQSPTHLIKTRGQQVTLRCSSQSGHNTVSWYQQALGQGPQFIFQYYREEENGRGNFPPRFSGLQFPNYSSELNVNALELDDSALYLCASSPSTSSYNEQFFGPGTRLTVL.